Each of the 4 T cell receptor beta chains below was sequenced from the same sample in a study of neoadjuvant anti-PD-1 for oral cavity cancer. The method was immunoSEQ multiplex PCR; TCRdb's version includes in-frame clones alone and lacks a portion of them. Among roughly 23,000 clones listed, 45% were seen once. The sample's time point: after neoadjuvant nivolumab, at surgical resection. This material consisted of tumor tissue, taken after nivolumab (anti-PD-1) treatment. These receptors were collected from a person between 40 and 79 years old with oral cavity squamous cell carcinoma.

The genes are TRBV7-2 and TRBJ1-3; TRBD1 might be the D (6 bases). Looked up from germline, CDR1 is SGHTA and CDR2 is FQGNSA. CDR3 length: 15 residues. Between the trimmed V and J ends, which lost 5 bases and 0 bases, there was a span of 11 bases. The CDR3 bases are TGTGCCAGCAGCCGGAGGGGGGACTCTGGAAACACCATATATTTT. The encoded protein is CASSRRGDSGNTIYF.

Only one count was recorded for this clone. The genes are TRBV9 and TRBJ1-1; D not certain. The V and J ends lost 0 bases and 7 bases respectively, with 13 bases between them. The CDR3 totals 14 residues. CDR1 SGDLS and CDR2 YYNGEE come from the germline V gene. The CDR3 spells CASSVDVARGEAFF. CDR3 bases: TGTGCCAGCAGCGTAGATGTGGCCCGGGGTGAAGCTTTCTTT. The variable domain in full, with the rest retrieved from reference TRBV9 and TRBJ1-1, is DSGVTQTPKHLITATGQRVTLRCSPRSGDLSVYWYQQSLDQGLQFLIQYYNGEERAKGNILERFSAQQFPDLHSELNLSSLELGDSALYFCASSVDVARGEAFFGQGTRLTVV.

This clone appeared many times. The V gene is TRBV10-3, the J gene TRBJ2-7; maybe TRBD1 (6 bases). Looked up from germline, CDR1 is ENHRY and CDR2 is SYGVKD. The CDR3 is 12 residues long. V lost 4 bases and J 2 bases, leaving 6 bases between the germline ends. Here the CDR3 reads CAISGTAYEQYF. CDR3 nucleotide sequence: TGTGCCATCAGTGGGACAGCCTACGAGCAGTACTTC.

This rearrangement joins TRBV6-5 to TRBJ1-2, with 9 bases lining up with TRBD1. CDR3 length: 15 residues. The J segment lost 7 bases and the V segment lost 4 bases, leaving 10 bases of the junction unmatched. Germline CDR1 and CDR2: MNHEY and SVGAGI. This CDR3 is CASSSLTGGRSGYTF. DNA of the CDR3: TGTGCCAGCAGTTCTCTTACAGGGGGCCGGAGTGGCTACACCTTC.